These 28 T cell receptor beta chains came from one sample sequenced in a study of shared clonotypes between healthy human individuals. CD8 cells classed as naive were CD45RO-negative and positively selected for CCR7, excluding terminally differentiated effector memory CD45RA+ cells. Here immunoSEQ multiplex PCR was the method, and the copy in TCRdb shows in-frame clones only, minus some. The table has about 2.1 million clones, 93% seen once. Sequences were obtained from naive CD8+ T cells from PBMCs. These receptor sequences come from a man aged 18-30 years in good health. Some clones in this sample may be carry-over from other donors' samples.

This chain's CDR3 is CASSLRFASNEQFF. The CDR3 DNA sequence: TGTGCCAGCAGTTTAAGGTTTGCTAGCAATGAGCAGTTCTTC. V and J are TRBV27 and TRBJ2-1; unclear D gene. V lost 2 bases and J 6 bases, leaving 11 bases between the germline ends. The CDR3 loop spans 14 amino acids. Germline CDR1 is MNHEY and CDR2 is SMNVEV (reference sequence).

The rearrangement uses TRBV27 and TRBJ2-1; D not resolved. Trimming shortened V by 1 base and J by 4 bases, and 11 bases separated the two germline ends. In germline, CDR1 is MNHEY, CDR2 SMNVEV (reference sequence). This CDR3 is 15 amino acids long. CDR3 amino acids: CASSLLGNQYNEQFF. The CDR3, as DNA: TGTGCCAGCAGTTTATTAGGAAATCAGTACAATGAGCAGTTCTTC.

This sequence joins TRBV15 and TRBJ1-5, with unresolved D. Germline lookup yields CDR1 LNHNV and CDR2 YYDKDF (reference sequence). This CDR3 is built from 13 residues. Trimming removed 5 bases from V and 0 bases from J, with 5 bases in between. The CDR3 DNA follows: TGTGCCACCAGCTTAAATAGCAATCAGCCCCAGCATTTT. This sequence encodes CATSLNSNQPQHF.

The rearrangement links TRBV28 to TRBJ2-1; 8 nucleotides agree with TRBD2. This CDR3 is built from 15 residues. Germline trimming cut 3 bases from V and 7 bases from J; bases unmatched to any gene: 8. In germline, CDR1 is MDHEN, CDR2 SYDVKM. The CDR3: CASSLASGSRNEQFF. Written as DNA, the CDR3 is TGTGCCAGCAGTTTGGCCAGCGGGAGTAGAAATGAGCAGTTCTTC.

J is TRBJ2-3 and V is TRBV4-1, with TRBD1 as a possible D gene (6 bases). The V gene lost 1 base and the J gene lost 3 bases, with 14 bases spanning the gap. CDR3 length: 16 residues. CDR1 and CDR2 (germline): MGHRA, YSYEKL. The CDR3 loop reads CASSQVGGPLTDTQYF. The CDR3 DNA reads TGCGCCAGCAGCCAAGTAGGGGGACCTTTGACAGATACGCAGTATTTT.

Here the CDR3 reads CASSSTASFTDTQYF. CDR3 in DNA: TGTGCCAGCAGCTCGACAGCAAGTTTCACAGATACGCAGTATTTT. The chain links TRBV7-3 to TRBJ2-3; D perhaps matches TRBD1 (5 bases). The CDR3 length is 15 residues. V was trimmed by 4 bases and J by 2 bases, leaving 13 bases between them. Germline assignment: CDR1 SGHTA and CDR2 FQGTGA.

This clone was recorded once. This sequence joins TRBV7-8 and TRBJ2-7; possibly TRBD2 for D (5 bases). Germline CDR1 and CDR2: SGHVS and FQNEAQ. The CDR3 has 14 residues. V was trimmed by 5 bases and J by 5 bases, leaving 16 bases between them. The CDR3 DNA reads TGTGCCAGCAGCACCCGGGAATATATTGACGAGCAGTACTTC. This translates into CASSTREYIDEQYF.

This chain joins TRBV27 and TRBJ2-1; 7 bases map to TRBD2. The germline gives CDR1 MNHEY, CDR2 SMNVEV (reference sequence). V trimming: 5 bases; J trimming: 4 bases; junction bases outside the gene matches: 5. This CDR3 spans 14 amino acids. The CDR3 is CASSGRGGYNEQFF. As DNA, the CDR3 is TGTGCCAGCAGTGGGAGGGGAGGGTACAATGAGCAGTTCTTC.

The V and J genes are TRBV5-6 and TRBJ2-7; D possibly corresponds to TRBD1 (6 bases). V shed 4 bases and J shed 5 bases, with 13 bases lying between them. The CDR3 runs to 13 residues. Germline V CDR1 and CDR2: SGHDT, YYEEEE. The CDR3: CASSRNRADEQYF. The CDR3 coding sequence is TGTGCCAGCAGCCGTAACAGGGCCGACGAGCAGTACTTC.

V usage is TRBV9 and J usage is TRBJ2-7; no clear D. The length of the CDR3 is 14 residues. V lost 0 bases to trimming and J lost 2 bases, with 9 bases between them. The germline gives CDR1 SGDLS, CDR2 YYNGEE. The CDR3 DNA follows: TGTGCCAGCAGCGTAGGCCTAGACCCCTACGAGCAGTACTTC. This sequence encodes CASSVGLDPYEQYF. The entire variable domain, with the rest obtained from reference TRBV9 and TRBJ2-7, is as follows: DSGVTQTPKHLITATGQRVTLRCSPRSGDLSVYWYQQSLDQGLQFLIQYYNGEERAKGNILERFSAQQFPDLHSELNLSSLELGDSALYFCASSVGLDPYEQYFGPGTRLTVT.

Only one count was recorded for this clone. Written as DNA, the CDR3 is TGTGCCAGCAGCGTAGAGCGGGGGGGATCAGGAAACACCATATATTTT. This gives the protein CASSVERGGSGNTIYF. The V gene is TRBV9, the J gene TRBJ1-3; D perhaps matches TRBD1 (5 bases). The CDR3 sequence is 16 residues long. CDR1 and CDR2 (germline): SGDLS, YYNGEE. Trimming stripped 0 bases from V and 4 bases from J, with 14 bases between.

The rearrangement links TRBV5-4 to TRBJ1-2; D remains ambiguous. V was shortened by 4 bases and J by 8 bases, with 18 bases between the two germline ends. The CDR3 runs 14 residues. From germline, CDR1 is SGHNT and CDR2 YYREEE (reference sequence). Here the CDR3 DNA reads TGTGCCAGCAGCACACCGGGTCCCGAAAGGGGCTACACCTTC. Translation: CASSTPGPERGYTF.

This clone was seen only once. Here the CDR3 DNA reads TGCGCCAGCAGCTTGGCCGCGCAGCGTGAAGCTTTCTTT. Residues: CASSLAAQREAFF. The genes are TRBV5-1 and TRBJ1-1; D gene uncertain. V was pared by 0 bases and J by 7 bases, with 10 bases between. There are 13 residues in the CDR3. CDR1 and CDR2 (germline): SGHRS, YFSETQ.

CDR3: CASSSSRPGGYTF. The CDR3 DNA sequence: TGTGCCAGCAGTTCGAGCAGGCCGGGAGGCTACACCTTC. The genes are TRBV27 and TRBJ1-2; D is ambiguous. In germline, CDR1 is MNHEY, CDR2 SMNVEV (reference sequence). V shed 4 bases and J shed 8 bases, with 14 bases lying between them. This CDR3 comprises 13 residues.

The chain uses TRBV7-8 and TRBJ2-2, with 9 positions matching TRBD1. CDR1 and CDR2 (germline): SGHVS, FQNEAQ. The CDR3 loop spans 20 amino acids. J lost 2 bases, V lost 1 base, and 14 bases had no gene match. CDR3 sequence reads: CASSLVGQGSVYTNTGELFF. The CDR3 DNA follows: TGTGCCAGCAGCTTAGTGGGACAGGGTTCGGTGTATACTAACACCGGGGAGCTGTTTTTT.

The CDR3 loop reads CASRRTGTGTDTQYF. In DNA, the CDR3 is TGTGCCAGCAGAAGAACCGGGACAGGGACAGATACGCAGTATTTT. The gene calls are TRBV7-9 and TRBJ2-3; 9 positions agree with TRBD1. Germline loops: CDR1 SEHNR, CDR2 FQNEAQ (reference sequence). The CDR3 is 15 amino acids. V was pared by 6 bases and J by 3 bases, with 7 bases of the junction left unmatched.

The V gene is TRBV5-1, the J gene TRBJ2-1; 8 nucleotides match TRBD2. V lost 9 bases, J lost 4 bases, and 15 bases stayed unmatched. The V gene's germline CDR1 is SGHRS and CDR2 YFSETQ. The CDR3 sequence is 16 residues long. The CDR3 loop is CATARLPGLGYNEQFF. The CDR3 DNA is TGCGCCACCGCCCGCCTCCCGGGACTAGGGTACAATGAGCAGTTCTTC. Supplemented by reference TRBV5-1 and TRBJ2-1, the full variable domain reads KAGVTQTPRYLIKTRGQQVTLSCSPISGHRSVSWYQQTPGQGLQFLFEYFSETQRNKGNFPGRFSGRQFSNSRSEMNVSTLELGDSALYLCATARLPGLGYNEQFFGPGTRLTVL.

This sequence joins TRBV5-6 and TRBJ2-3; D ambiguous. V was trimmed by 6 bases and J by 2 bases, leaving 16 bases between them. Per germline, CDR1 SGHDT and CDR2 YYEEEE. This CDR3 is 15 amino acids long. The CDR3, as DNA: TGTGCCAGCACCGCAGCTGAGGACCACACAGATACGCAGTATTTT. Residues: CASTAAEDHTDTQYF.

The chain couples TRBV4-3 to TRBJ1-1, with TRBD1 as a possible D gene (5 bases). V was cut by 0 bases and J by 4 bases, with 15 bases left in between. Germline V gene data show CDR1 as LGHNA and CDR2 as YSLEER. The CDR3 is made up of 16 amino acids. The CDR3 nucleotides are TGCGCCAGCAGCCAAGATAGTAGGGGCAGCCGCACTGAAGCTTTCTTT. Translated, it gives CASSQDSRGSRTEAFF.

The chain carries TRBV5-1 and TRBJ1-3, with D uncertain. The CDR3 has 15 amino acids. The germline V and J ends were trimmed by 0 bases and 0 bases, with 7 bases remaining between them. Germline-derived CDR1 and CDR2 are SGHRS and YFSETQ. The CDR3 here is CASSLADYSGNTIYF. Here the CDR3 DNA reads TGCGCCAGCAGCTTGGCTGATTACTCTGGAAACACCATATATTTT.

CDR3 sequence (DNA): TGTGCCAGCAGTGCTGACAGGGAGAACACTGAAGCTTTCTTT. Protein product: CASSADRENTEAFF. The genes are TRBV2 and TRBJ1-1; 7 bases are shared with TRBD1. The V and J ends lost 4 bases and 1 base, in that order; junction bases with no gene match: 3. Germline CDR1 is SNHLY and CDR2 is FYNNEI. The CDR3 is 14 residues long. Drawing the rest from reference TRBV2 and TRBJ1-1, the complete variable domain is EPEVTQTPSHQVTQMGQEVILRCVPISNHLYFYWYRQILGQKVEFLVSFYNNEISEKSEIFDDQFSVERPDGSNFTLKIRSTKLEDSAMYFCASSADRENTEAFFGQGTRLTVV.

The chain recombines TRBV28 with TRBJ2-7; D is possibly TRBD1 (6 bases). CDR3 size: 15 residues. Germline V gives CDR1 MDHEN, CDR2 SYDVKM. V was shortened by 5 bases and J by 0 bases, with 14 bases between the two germline ends. In nucleotides, the CDR3 is TGTGCCAGCAGTAAAACTCTGGACAGCTCCTACGAGCAGTACTTC. Translated, it gives CASSKTLDSSYEQYF.

This chain connects TRBV9 to TRBJ1-3; D remains ambiguous. This CDR3 contains 18 residues. CDR1 is SGDLS and CDR2 is YYNGEE in the germline V gene. Trimming took 0 bases from V and 0 from J, leaving 16 bases between them. The CDR3 sequence: CASSVELDLELSGNTIYF. CDR3 nucleotides: TGTGCCAGCAGCGTAGAGCTTGACTTGGAACTCTCTGGAAACACCATATATTTT. Full variable domain (remainder filled in from reference TRBV9 and TRBJ1-3): DSGVTQTPKHLITATGQRVTLRCSPRSGDLSVYWYQQSLDQGLQFLIQYYNGEERAKGNILERFSAQQFPDLHSELNLSSLELGDSALYFCASSVELDLELSGNTIYFGEGSWLTVV.

The chain has TRBV6-5 and TRBJ1-2; possibly TRBD1 for D (6 bases). CDR1 and CDR2 from the germline V gene are MNHEY and SVGAGI. V was trimmed by 0 bases and J by 6 bases, leaving 8 bases between them. The CDR3 is made up of 13 amino acids. The CDR3 spells CASSYSGADGYTF. The DNA for the CDR3 is TGTGCCAGCAGTTACTCGGGGGCGGATGGCTACACCTTC.

This sequence joins TRBV7-9 and TRBJ1-1, with TRBD1 as a possible D gene (6 bases). V was shortened by 3 bases and J by 7 bases, with 12 bases between the two germline ends. This CDR3 is built from 13 residues. Germline loops: CDR1 SEHNR, CDR2 FQNEAQ (reference sequence). The CDR3 DNA reads TGTGCCAGCAGCTTCACAGGGATCCATGAAGCTTTCTTT. Translating it yields CASSFTGIHEAFF.

The rearrangement joins TRBV9 to TRBJ1-3, with D possibly being TRBD1 (5 bases). The germline CDR1 and CDR2 sequences are SGDLS and YYNGEE. Trimming pared 0 bases from V and 2 bases from J, leaving 9 bases between. The CDR3 sequence is 15 residues long. The CDR3 loop reads CASSVGSGPGNTIYF. The CDR3 bases are TGTGCCAGCAGCGTAGGCTCGGGACCTGGAAACACCATATATTTT.

This clone was seen once. The J gene is TRBJ2-2, the V gene TRBV4-3, with TRBD1 matching 9 bases. This CDR3 spans 14 amino acids. The germline gives CDR1 LGHNA, CDR2 YSLEER. V lost 2 bases, J lost 9 bases, and 4 bases stayed unmatched. The CDR3: CASSQSTGGRELFF. The CDR3 DNA sequence: TGCGCCAGCAGCCAAAGCACAGGGGGCAGGGAGCTGTTTTTT.

This clone was found a few times. The V and J genes are TRBV15 and TRBJ1-1; no definite D call. This CDR3 has 14 amino acids. V shed 2 bases and J shed 1 base, with 8 bases lying between them. The germline CDR1 and CDR2 sequences are LNHNV and YYDKDF (reference sequence). CDR3 protein: CATSRSTGNTEAFF. The CDR3 nucleotides are TGTGCCACCAGCAGATCTACGGGGAACACTGAAGCTTTCTTT.